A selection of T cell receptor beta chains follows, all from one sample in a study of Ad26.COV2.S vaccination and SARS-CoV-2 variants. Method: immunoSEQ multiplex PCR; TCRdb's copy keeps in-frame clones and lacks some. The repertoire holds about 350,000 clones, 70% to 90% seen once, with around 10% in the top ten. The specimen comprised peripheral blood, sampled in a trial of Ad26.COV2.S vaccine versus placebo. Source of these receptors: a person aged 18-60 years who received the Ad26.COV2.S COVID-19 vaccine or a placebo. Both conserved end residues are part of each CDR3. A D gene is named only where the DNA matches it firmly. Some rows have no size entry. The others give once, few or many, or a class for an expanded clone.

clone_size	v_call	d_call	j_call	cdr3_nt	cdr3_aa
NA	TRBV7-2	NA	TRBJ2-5	TGTGCCAGCAGCTTAGACGCTAGCCTGGGGGAGACCCAGTACTTC	CASSLDASLGETQYF
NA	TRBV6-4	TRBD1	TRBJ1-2	TGTGCCAGCAGTGCACAGGGGAGTATGAGAGTCTACACCTTC	CASSAQGSMRVYTF
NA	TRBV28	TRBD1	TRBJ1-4	TGTGCCAGCACCCTGGACAGGGCTATTAATGAAAAACTGTTTTTT	CASTLDRAINEKLFF
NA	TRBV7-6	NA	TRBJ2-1	TGTGCCAGCAGCTTAGTGAGTGATGAGCAGTTCTTC	CASSLVSDEQFF
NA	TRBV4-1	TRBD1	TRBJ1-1	TGCGCCAGCAGCCAAGAAGCCACAGGGGGGACCACTGAAGCTTTCTTT	CASSQEATGGTTEAFF
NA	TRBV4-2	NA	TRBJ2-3	TGTGCCAGCAGCCAATTAGGGGGGGAGGGAAATACGCAGTATTTT	CASSQLGGEGNTQYF
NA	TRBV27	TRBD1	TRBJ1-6	TGTGCCAGCAGTCAGGGACAGGGGGCAAGAAATTCACCCCTCCACTTT	CASSQGQGARNSPLHF
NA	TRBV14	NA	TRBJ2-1	TGTGCCAGCAGCCAAGATTGGGTTAGGAATGAGCAGTTCTTC	CASSQDWVRNEQFF
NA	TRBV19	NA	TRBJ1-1	TGTGCCAGTACCGGGAGGGCGGCGAACACTGAAGCTTTCTTT	CASTGRAANTEAFF
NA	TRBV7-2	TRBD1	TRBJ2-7	TGTGCCAGCAGCCCCGGACAGGGCCGTTACGAGCAGTACTTC	CASSPGQGRYEQYF
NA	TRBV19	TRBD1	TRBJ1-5	TGTGCCAGTAGTATAGATCCCACAGGGGGTCAGCCCCAGCATTTT	CASSIDPTGGQPQHF
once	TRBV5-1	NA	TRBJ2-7	TGCGCCAGCAGAATCCTGTCGACAGCGGGCTACGAGCAGTACTTC	CASRILSTAGYEQYF
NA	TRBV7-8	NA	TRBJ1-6	TGTGCCAGCAGCTTAGAGAGCTCCTATAATTCACCCCTCCACTTT	CASSLESSYNSPLHF
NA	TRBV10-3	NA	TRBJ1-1	TGTGCCACAGCAACGGGGGACACTGAAGCTTTCTTT	CATATGDTEAFF
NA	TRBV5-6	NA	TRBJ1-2	TGTGCCAGCAGCCGCTACCCTACCCGTGGCTACACCTTC	CASSRYPTRGYTF
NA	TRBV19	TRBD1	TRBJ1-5	TGTGCCAGTAGGGGACAGGGCAATCAGCCCCAGCATTTT	CASRGQGNQPQHF
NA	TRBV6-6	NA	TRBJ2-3	TGTGCCAGCAGTTATACCCGGGGGATTACAGATACGCAGTATTTT	CASSYTRGITDTQYF
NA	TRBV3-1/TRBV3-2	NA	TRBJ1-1	TGTGCCAGCAGCCCATCCGGGAACACTGAAGCTTTCTTT	CASSPSGNTEAFF
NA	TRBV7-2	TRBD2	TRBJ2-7	TGTGCCAGCAGCTCCTTAGCGGGACCCACCTACGAGCAGTACTTC	CASSSLAGPTYEQYF
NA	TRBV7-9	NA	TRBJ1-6	TGTGCCAGCAGTTTCACAGGGATCGGGAATTCACCCCTCCACTTT	CASSFTGIGNSPLHF
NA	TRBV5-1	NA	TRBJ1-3	TGCGCCAGCAGCACCGGGGGGAAAAGTGGAAACACCATATATTTT	CASSTGGKSGNTIYF
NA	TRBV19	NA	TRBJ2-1	TGTGCCAGTAGTATAATGAGCTCCTACAATGAGCAGTTCTTC	CASSIMSSYNEQFF